These 27 T cell receptor beta chains were all obtained from the same sample, sequenced in a study of technical replicates of blood from a few donors. Profiling relied on immunoSEQ multiplex PCR, and the TCRdb table lists in-frame clones only, not all of them. This sample has fewer than 110,000 clones, with under 96% found just once. The sample taken for sequencing was T cells isolated from PBMCs. These receptors originate from a human donor in good health.

In its sample, this clone was seen a few times. Other DNA sequences within the sample encode an identical CDR3. This chain links TRBV9 with TRBJ1-1, with D possibly being TRBD1 (5 bases). V was trimmed by 3 bases and J by 0 bases, leaving 9 bases between them. Germline V gene data show CDR1 as SGDLS and CDR2 as YYNGEE. The CDR3 runs to 14 residues. The CDR3 DNA sequence: TGTGCCAGCAGCGGCTCAGGGATGAACACTGAAGCTTTCTTT. It encodes CASSGSGMNTEAFF.

The rearrangement joins TRBV4-1 to TRBJ1-4; 8 nucleotides align to TRBD1. The CDR3 length is 19 residues. V lost 2 bases to trimming and J lost 0 bases; unmatched junction nucleotides: 11. Germline V CDR1 and CDR2: MGHRA, YSYEKL. The chain's CDR3 is CASSQPWPGTGATNEKLFF. CDR3 DNA: TGCGCCAGCAGCCAACCTTGGCCCGGGACAGGAGCAACTAATGAAAAACTGTTTTTT.

This chain connects TRBV7-3 to TRBJ1-4; D is unresolved. CDR3 length: 15 amino acids. CDR1 and CDR2 from the germline V gene are SGHTA and FQGTGA. V dropped 4 bases and J dropped 4 bases, with 13 bases sitting between them. As DNA, the CDR3 is TGTGCCAGCAGCTACCGACATACCGGTAATGAAAAACTGTTTTTT. It codes for CASSYRHTGNEKLFF.

In this sample, this clone turned up once. This chain connects TRBV19 to TRBJ1-2, with 7 bases that match TRBD1. V lost 3 bases, J lost 4 bases, and 8 bases stayed unmatched. CDR3 length equals 15 residues. Germline-derived CDR1 and CDR2 are LNHDA and SQIVND (reference sequence). CDR3 in DNA: TGTGCCAGTAGTATGCCCAGGGGGGCCTTCTATGGCTACACCTTC. Translated: CASSMPRGAFYGYTF.

V usage is TRBV28 and J usage is TRBJ2-7; D may be TRBD1 (6 bases). V gave up 6 bases and J gave up 2 bases, with 17 bases separating them. The CDR3 sequence is 15 residues long. From germline, CDR1 is MDHEN and CDR2 SYDVKM. The CDR3 DNA is TGTGCCAGCAGAACAGACCCGGGACAAGCCTACGAGCAGTACTTC. Translation gives CASRTDPGQAYEQYF.

The chain employs TRBV5-1 and TRBJ2-7; a weak D match, TRBD1 (5 bases). Trimming removed 1 base from V and 1 base from J, with 12 bases in between. The germline V gene encodes CDR1 SGHRS and CDR2 YFSETQ. The CDR3 consists of 15 residues. The CDR3 DNA follows: TGCGCCAGCAGCTTGTGGGCAGGGCAATCCTACGAGCAGTACTTC. This gives the protein CASSLWAGQSYEQYF. Complete variable domain (other parts from reference TRBV5-1 and TRBJ2-7): KAGVTQTPRYLIKTRGQQVTLSCSPISGHRSVSWYQQTPGQGLQFLFEYFSETQRNKGNFPGRFSGRQFSNSRSEMNVSTLELGDSALYLCASSLWAGQSYEQYFGPGTRLTVT.

This sequence joins TRBV4-1 and TRBJ1-1, with D perhaps TRBD1 (6 bases). Trimming took 5 bases from V and 3 from J, leaving 16 bases between them. The germline V gene encodes CDR1 MGHRA and CDR2 YSYEKL. The CDR3 has 15 residues. The CDR3 DNA sequence: TGCGCCAGCAGCTCCCTTGGGGGCAAGGACACTGAAGCTTTCTTT. As protein: CASSSLGGKDTEAFF.

The V call is TRBV11-3, the J call TRBJ2-2, with D maybe TRBD2 (5 bases). The CDR3 covers 16 residues. The germline gives CDR1 SGHNT, CDR2 YENEEA. Trimming stripped 5 bases from V and 5 bases from J, with 18 bases between. The DNA of the CDR3 is TGTGCCAGCAGCCTAATAGGCGGACTGAGTACCGGGGAGCTGTTTTTT. This codes for CASSLIGGLSTGELFF.

The V and J genes are TRBV5-1 and TRBJ1-5; D possibly corresponds to TRBD1 (5 bases). The germline gives CDR1 SGHRS, CDR2 YFSETQ. The length of the CDR3 is 15 residues. Trimming removed 0 bases from V and 4 bases from J, with 11 bases in between. CDR3: CASSLGGGDNQPQHF. CDR3 sequence (DNA): TGCGCCAGCAGCTTGGGCGGGGGGGATAATCAGCCCCAGCATTTT.

The rearrangement links TRBV18 to TRBJ2-1; TRBD2 aligns across 9 bases. The V and J ends lost 3 bases and 5 bases, in that order; junction bases with no gene match: 8. CDR1 and CDR2 from the germline V gene are KGHSH and LQKENI. The length of the CDR3 is 16 residues. CDR3 nucleotide sequence: TGTGCCAGCTCACCGGGGGTAGCGGGAGCAAACAATGAGCAGTTCTTC. This codes for CASSPGVAGANNEQFF.

V usage is TRBV4-2 and J usage is TRBJ2-3; 10 nucleotides agree with TRBD1. CDR1 LGHNA and CDR2 YNFKEQ come from the germline V gene. J gave up 1 base and V 5 bases, and 3 bases lay outside the gene matches. The CDR3 covers 15 residues. The chain's CDR3 is CASSAGTGGTDTQYF. CDR3 DNA sequence: TGTGCCAGCAGCGCAGGGACAGGGGGCACAGATACGCAGTATTTT.

The genes are TRBV7-9 and TRBJ2-1; 8 bases fit TRBD2. Trimming at V came to 0 bases and at J to 6 bases, leaving 4 bases not matched to a gene. The CDR3 has 15 amino acids. Looked up from germline, CDR1 is SEHNR and CDR2 is FQNEAQ (reference sequence). The DNA for the CDR3 is TGTGCCAGCAGCTTAGCGAGCGGGGGCCCCAATGAGCAGTTCTTC. Translation: CASSLASGGPNEQFF.

The chain recombines TRBV28 with TRBJ2-7; perhaps TRBD2 as D (6 bases). The CDR3 runs 16 residues. The ends were cut back, 4 bases at V and 3 bases at J, with 19 bases in the middle. Germline CDR1 is MDHEN and CDR2 is SYDVKM. CDR3 sequence reads: CASSSGGTEGDYEQYF. The CDR3 nucleotides read TGTGCCAGCAGTTCCGGAGGGACGGAGGGAGACTACGAGCAGTACTTC.

About this clone itself: A junction boundary mismatches the germline segment, possibly from a read error. The V call is TRBV7-7, the J call TRBJ1-1; a weak D match, TRBD1 (5 bases). The germline CDR1 and CDR2 sequences are SSHAT and FNYEAQ (reference sequence). This CDR3 has 13 amino acids. The CDR3 DNA reads TGTGCTAGCAGCTTAGGGGAGGGGACTGAAGCTTTCTTT. It yields the protein CASSLGEGTEAFF.

The CDR3 sequence: CATGGLYTDTQYF. The CDR3 DNA sequence: TGTGCCACCGGAGGGCTCTACACAGATACGCAGTATTTT. The rearrangement uses TRBV2 and TRBJ2-3; possible D gene TRBD2, 6 bases. The ends were cut back, 10 bases at V and 2 bases at J, with 13 bases in the middle. The CDR3 has 13 residues. The germline V gene encodes CDR1 SNHLY and CDR2 FYNNEI.

The chain joins TRBV18 to TRBJ2-3; 13 nucleotides line up with TRBD2. Germline assignment: CDR1 KGHSH and CDR2 LQKENI. The ends lost 2 bases at V and 4 bases at J; junction bases unmatched: 9. The CDR3 extends over 18 amino acids. The CDR3 protein is CASSPFSPGLAGPDTQYF. In nucleotides, the CDR3 is TGTGCCAGCTCACCATTTTCCCCGGGACTAGCGGGACCAGATACGCAGTATTTT.

The V call is TRBV12-5, the J call TRBJ2-3; 9 bases match TRBD1. This CDR3 is 14 amino acids long. CDR1 and CDR2 (germline): LGHNT, FRNRAP. The V segment lost 5 bases and the J segment 6 bases; nucleotides outside the gene matches: 6. The CDR3 region is CASGGDREGDTQYF. The CDR3 bases are TGTGCTAGTGGTGGGGACAGGGAGGGGGATACGCAGTATTTT. Full variable domain (rest looked up from reference TRBV12-5 and TRBJ2-3): DARVTQTPRHKVTEMGQEVTMRCQPILGHNTVFWYRQTMMQGLELLAYFRNRAPLDDSGMPKDRFSAEMPDATLATLKIQPSEPRDSAVYFCASGGDREGDTQYFGPGTRLTVL.

V gene TRBV6-1 combines with J gene TRBJ2-3; perhaps TRBD1 as D (6 bases). This CDR3 is 14 amino acids long. The V gene lost 3 bases and the J gene lost 5 bases, with 12 bases spanning the gap. The germline V gene has CDR1 MNHNS and CDR2 SASEGT. The chain's CDR3 is CASSDGRGLDTQYF. CDR3 DNA sequence: TGTGCCAGCAGTGACGGTAGGGGGTTAGATACGCAGTATTTT.

V usage is TRBV18 and J usage is TRBJ1-4; 7 positions match TRBD1. The junction had 6 bases not matched to a gene; V was cut back by 3 bases and J by 8 bases. CDR1 is KGHSH and CDR2 is LQKENI in the germline V gene. CDR3 length: 14 residues. CDR3 in amino acids: CASSPGRGDEKLFF. Written as DNA, the CDR3 is TGTGCCAGCTCACCGGGCAGGGGGGACGAAAAACTGTTTTTT.

The J gene is TRBJ1-1, the V gene TRBV7-2; 9 bases are shared with TRBD1. V was pared by 0 bases and J by 4 bases, with 3 bases of the junction left unmatched. Germline V gene data show CDR1 as SGHTA and CDR2 as FQGNSA. This CDR3 has 15 amino acids. CDR3 sequence (DNA): TGTGCCAGCAGCTTAGCGGACAGGGGAAGCACTGAAGCTTTCTTT. It codes for CASSLADRGSTEAFF. Complete variable domain (other parts from reference TRBV7-2 and TRBJ1-1): GAGVSQSPSNKVTEKGKDVELRCDPISGHTALYWYRQSLGQGLEFLIYFQGNSAPDKSGLPSDRFSAERTGGSVSTLTIQRTQQEDSAVYLCASSLADRGSTEAFFGQGTRLTVV.

The chain has TRBV20-1 and TRBJ2-3, with TRBD1 matching over 7 bases. The CDR3 sequence is 11 residues long. Unmatched junction bases numbered 0, after V lost 4 bases and J lost 5 bases. The germline V gene encodes CDR1 DFQATT and CDR2 SNEGSKA (reference sequence). As DNA, the CDR3 is TGCAGTGCTAACAGGGGAGATACGCAGTATTTT. Amino acids: CSANRGDTQYF.

V usage is TRBV19 and J usage is TRBJ2-7, with D perhaps matching TRBD2 (7 bases). CDR1 and CDR2 from the germline V gene are LNHDA and SQIVND (reference sequence). The CDR3 consists of 16 residues. V lost 4 bases, J lost 3 bases, and 19 bases lay in between. CDR3 region: CASSTSTGGGYYEQYF. The CDR3 coding sequence is TGTGCCAGTAGTACCTCCACGGGGGGCGGATACTACGAGCAGTACTTC.

The chain joins TRBV4-1 to TRBJ1-5; unclear D gene. The germline CDR1 and CDR2 sequences are MGHRA and YSYEKL. The CDR3 runs to 18 residues. The germline V and J ends were trimmed by 0 bases and 0 bases, with 15 bases remaining between them. The CDR3 spells CASSQDQFSVYSNQPQHF. The CDR3 nucleotides read TGCGCCAGCAGCCAAGATCAGTTCAGCGTATATAGCAATCAGCCCCAGCATTTT.

The CDR3 nucleotides read TGTGCCAGCAGCGGAGCGGGGTATATGAATCAGCCCCAGCATTTT. This translates into CASSGAGYMNQPQHF. V usage is TRBV7-8 and J usage is TRBJ1-5; unclear D gene. The CDR3 covers 15 residues. V lost 5 bases, J lost 4 bases, and 15 bases lay in between. Germline CDR1 SGHVS, CDR2 FQNEAQ. The complete variable domain, with remaining parts taken from reference TRBV7-8 and TRBJ1-5, reads GAGVSQSPRYKVAKRGQDVALRCDPISGHVSLFWYQQALGQGPEFLTYFQNEAQLDKSGLPSDRFFAERPEGSVSTLKIQRTQQEDSAVYLCASSGAGYMNQPQHFGDGTRLSIL.

The chain joins TRBV19 to TRBJ2-1; D is perhaps TRBD1 (5 bases). This CDR3 contains 13 residues. V lost 5 bases to trimming and J lost 8 bases, with 13 bases between them. CDR1 and CDR2 (germline): LNHDA, SQIVND (reference sequence). The CDR3 nucleotides read TGTGCCAGTAGTGGCGCATGGGGCGATGAGCAGTTCTTC. Translating gives CASSGAWGDEQFF.

The CDR3 protein is CASTTGMSTDTQYF. The CDR3 nucleotides are TGTGCCAGCACCACAGGTATGAGCACAGATACGCAGTATTTT. The chain joins TRBV5-6 to TRBJ2-3; TRBD1 is a possible D gene (5 bases). In germline, CDR1 is SGHDT, CDR2 YYEEEE. This CDR3 spans 14 amino acids. Trimming took off 6 bases at V and 0 bases at J, with 11 bases between the two ends. The entire variable domain, with the rest obtained from reference TRBV5-6 and TRBJ2-3, is as follows: DAGVTQSPTHLIKTRGQQVTLRCSPKSGHDTVSWYQQALGQGPQFIFQYYEEEERQRGNFPDRFSGHQFPNYSSELNVNALLLGDSALYLCASTTGMSTDTQYFGPGTRLTVL.

V gene TRBV10-3 combines with J gene TRBJ2-7, with 9 nucleotides matching TRBD1. This CDR3 comprises 15 residues. Trimming removed 0 bases from V and 3 bases from J; junction bases left unmatched: 3. Germline V gene lookup returns CDR1 ENHRY and CDR2 SYGVKD. CDR3 coding DNA: TGTGCCATCAGTGAGTCTGGACAGGGGCTCTACGAGCAGTACTTC. Translating it yields CAISESGQGLYEQYF.